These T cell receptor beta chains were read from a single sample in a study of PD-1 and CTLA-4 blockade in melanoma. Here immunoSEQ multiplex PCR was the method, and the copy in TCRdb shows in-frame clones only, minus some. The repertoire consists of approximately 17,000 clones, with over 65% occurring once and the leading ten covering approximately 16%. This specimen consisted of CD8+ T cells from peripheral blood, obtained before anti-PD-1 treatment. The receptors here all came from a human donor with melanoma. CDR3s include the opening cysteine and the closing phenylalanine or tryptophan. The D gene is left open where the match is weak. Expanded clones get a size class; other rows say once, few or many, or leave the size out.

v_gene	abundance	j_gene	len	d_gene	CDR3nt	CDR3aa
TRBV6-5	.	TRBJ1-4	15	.	TGTGCCAGCAGTTACAGTCAGGGTACTAATGAAAAACTGTTTTTT	CASSYSQGTNEKLFF
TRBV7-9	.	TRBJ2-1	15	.	TGTGCCAGCAGCCGTCTTGGGTCCGACTTCAATGAGCAGTTCTTC	CASSRLGSDFNEQFF
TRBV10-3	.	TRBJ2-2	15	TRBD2	TGTGCCATCATGGACGGGGGGTTCAACACCGGGGAGCTGTTTTTT	CAIMDGGFNTGELFF
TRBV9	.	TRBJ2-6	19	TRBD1	TGTGCCAGCAGCCATTTCCGGGACAGGGCGTCCTCTGGGGCCAACGTCCTGACTTTC	CASSHFRDRASSGANVLTF
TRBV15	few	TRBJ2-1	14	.	TGTGCCACCAGCAGAGAGGACAAGGTAAATGAGCAGTTCTTC	CATSREDKVNEQFF
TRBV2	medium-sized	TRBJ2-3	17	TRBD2	TGTGCCAGCAGTGATTCCGGGACTAGCGGGAACACAGATACGCAGTATTTT	CASSDSGTSGNTDTQYF
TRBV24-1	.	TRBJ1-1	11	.	TGTGCCACCAGTGATTCGGTGGGGGCTTTCTTT	CATSDSVGAFF
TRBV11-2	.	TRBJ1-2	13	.	TGTGCCAGCAGCTTATCTGTAGGGGTCGGCTACACCTTC	CASSLSVGVGYTF
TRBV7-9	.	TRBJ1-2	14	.	TGTGCCAGCAGCTCCGAGACAGCACCCTATGGCTACACCTTC	CASSSETAPYGYTF
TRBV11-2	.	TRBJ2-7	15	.	TGTGCCAGCAGCTTAAGTACAGGGAACTCCTACGAGCAGTACTTC	CASSLSTGNSYEQYF